These 32 T cell receptor beta chains were all obtained from the same sample, sequenced in a study of T-cell memory formation after mild COVID-19. TCRdb itself ran the 5' RACE reads through MiXCR, one entry per CDR3 protein. Found here are about 560,000 distinct CDR3 sequences, 17% of them singletons; the top ten hold 8.1%. Input material: PBMCs or a T cell subset sorted from them (not recorded which). The receptors shown here come from an adult woman who had mild COVID-19 (a few samples of this study predate the infection). Cell type and time point are not known.

This chain uses TRBV6-2 or TRBV6-3 with TRBJ2-3; 12 bases agree with TRBD2. V gave up 9 bases and J gave up 6 bases; unmatched junction bases: 4. The germline V gene has CDR1 MNHEY and CDR2 SVGEGT. The CDR3 spans 13 residues. The CDR3 DNA reads as TGTGCCAGTCGACTAGCGGGGGAGGATACGCAGTATTTT. The encoded protein is CASRLAGEDTQYF.

The chain carries TRBV12-3 or TRBV12-4 and TRBJ1-3; no definite D call. Trimming took off 3 bases at V and 2 bases at J, with 8 bases between the two ends. The CDR3 has 14 residues. CDR3 sequence: CASSFIGTGNTIYF. The CDR3 region has the DNA TGTGCCAGCAGTTTTATCGGGACTGGAAACACCATATATTTT.

This clonotype has more than one count but fewer than ten. The J gene is TRBJ1-1, the V gene TRBV6-1, with 7 bases identical to TRBD1. The CDR3 has 12 amino acids. Germline CDR1 is MNHNS and CDR2 is SASEGT. J was trimmed by 8 bases and V by 6 bases; bases with no gene match: 6. CDR3 DNA sequence: TGTGCCAGCAGACGACAGGGCGAGGAAGCTTTCTTT. Its translation: CASRRQGEEAFF.

V and J are TRBV5-1 and TRBJ1-4; D is possibly TRBD1 (5 bases). V gave up 7 bases and J gave up 8 bases, with 18 bases separating them. The CDR3 extends over 14 amino acids. Germline V CDR1 and CDR2: SGHRS, YFSETQ. As DNA, the CDR3 is TGCGCCAGCGCAGACGTTGGGGGTAGAGAAAAACTGTTTTTT. Encoded protein: CASADVGGREKLFF.

This clonotype was detected only a few times. The gene calls are TRBV7-9 and TRBJ2-5; the match to TRBD1 covers 8 bases. Germline CDR1 reads SEHNR; CDR2 reads FQNEAQ (reference sequence). This CDR3 has 18 residues. V gave up 1 base and J gave up 2 bases; unmatched junction bases: 12. In DNA, the CDR3 is TGTGCCAGCAGCTTAGATGGATCGGGCAGGGGGCCGCAAGAGACCCAGTACTTC. Translating gives CASSLDGSGRGPQETQYF. The complete variable domain, with remaining parts taken from reference TRBV7-9 and TRBJ2-5, reads DTGVSQNPRHKITKRGQNVTFRCDPISEHNRLYWYRQTLGQGPEFLTYFQNEAQLEKSRLLSDRFSAERPKGSFSTLEIQRTEQGDSAMYLCASSLDGSGRGPQETQYFGPGTRLLVL.

This clonotype has just a few counts. The V call is TRBV7-3, the J call TRBJ2-3; possibly TRBD2 for D (6 bases). CDR1 and CDR2 from the germline V gene are SGHTA and FQGTGA. Trimming removed 2 bases at V and 2 bases at J, with 11 bases between. The CDR3 spans 15 residues. This CDR3 reads CASSLGGENTDTQYF. The CDR3 DNA sequence: TGTGCCAGCAGCTTAGGCGGGGAGAACACAGATACGCAGTATTTT.

This clonotype was counted only a few times. The rearrangement links TRBV29-1 to TRBJ1-1; 8 bases are shared with TRBD1. The V segment lost 6 bases and the J segment 5 bases; nucleotides outside the gene matches: 5. CDR3 length: 12 amino acids. CDR1 and CDR2 from the germline V gene are SQVTM and ANQGSEA. CDR3 nucleotide sequence: TGCAGCGTACAGGGGGTTTGGACTGAAGCTTTCTTT. Translation: CSVQGVWTEAFF.

Only a few counts were recorded for this clonotype. The CDR3 is CASSQAGDGTDTQYF. The CDR3 coding sequence is TGCGCCAGCAGCCAAGCGGGGGACGGCACAGATACGCAGTATTTT. The J gene is TRBJ2-3, the V gene TRBV4-3, with a weak D call TRBD2 (6 bases). The CDR3 runs to 15 residues. V shed 1 base and J shed 1 base, with 9 bases lying between them. Looked up from germline, CDR1 is LGHNA and CDR2 is YSLEER.

There are a few counts of this clonotype. This sequence joins TRBV7-6 and TRBJ1-3; a possible D gene is TRBD1 (5 bases). Trimming removed 1 base at V and 0 bases at J, with 10 bases between. The CDR3 is 16 amino acids. CDR1 SGHVS and CDR2 FNYEAQ come from the germline V gene. The chain's CDR3 is CASSLEAGSSGNTIYF. The CDR3 bases are TGTGCCAGCAGCTTAGAGGCAGGGAGCTCTGGAAACACCATATATTTT.

This clonotype showed up just a few times. The CDR3 sequence is CASSLNGGPNQPQHF. The CDR3 DNA reads TGTGCCAGCAGCTTAAATGGGGGGCCTAATCAGCCCCAGCATTTT. The rearrangement links TRBV7-3 to TRBJ1-5; the D gene is possibly TRBD1 (6 bases). The germline V gene has CDR1 SGHTA and CDR2 FQGTGA. The V and J ends lost 1 base and 4 bases respectively, with 11 bases between them. This CDR3 has 15 amino acids.

This clonotype has a single count. The rearrangement links TRBV2 to TRBJ2-5, with TRBD1 matching 9 bases. V shed 5 bases, J shed 4 bases, and the junction held 11 bases outside the gene matches. Germline V lookup: CDR1 SNHLY, CDR2 FYNNEI. The CDR3 is made up of 16 amino acids. CDR3 nucleotide sequence: TGTGCCAGCAGTTCCCCCCGGGACAGGGAGGGAGAGACCCAGTACTTC. Its protein product is CASSSPRDREGETQYF.

V and J are TRBV7-9 and TRBJ2-2; unclear D gene. CDR1 SEHNR and CDR2 FQNEAQ come from the germline V gene (reference sequence). The CDR3 spans 16 residues. Trimming took 7 bases from V and 5 from J, leaving 20 bases between them. CDR3 sequence reads: CASNEWQTRGTGELFF. The CDR3 DNA reads as TGTGCCAGCAACGAATGGCAGACCCGCGGTACCGGGGAGCTGTTTTTT.

The gene calls are TRBV24-1 and TRBJ2-2, with a tentative D call TRBD2 (6 bases). The germline V gene has CDR1 KGHDR and CDR2 SFDVKD. Between the trimmed V and J ends, which lost 7 bases and 7 bases, there was a span of 15 bases. The CDR3 runs 14 residues. The CDR3 is CATSPGVGFGELFF. DNA for the CDR3: TGTGCCACCAGCCCGGGGGTGGGCTTCGGGGAGCTGTTTTTT.

This clonotype was picked up many times. V gene TRBV4-3 combines with J gene TRBJ2-3, with 9 positions matching TRBD2. Germline V lookup: CDR1 LGHNA, CDR2 YSLEER. J was trimmed by 5 bases and V by 1 base; bases with no gene match: 10. CDR3 length: 17 amino acids. The DNA of the CDR3 is TGCGCCAGCAGCCAAGGGGCGGGAGGGTATCGTGGAGATACGCAGTATTTT. Its protein product is CASSQGAGGYRGDTQYF.

V usage is TRBV29-1 and J usage is TRBJ1-1; TRBD1 aligns across 9 bases. The CDR3 loop spans 15 amino acids. From germline, CDR1 is SQVTM and CDR2 ANQGSEA. V dropped 6 bases and J dropped 4; count of bases not matched to a gene: 12. The CDR3 reads CSVHRGRDVGTEAFF. In DNA, the CDR3 is TGCAGCGTCCACAGGGGGCGGGATGTTGGCACTGAAGCTTTCTTT.

This chain links TRBV6-5 with TRBJ1-2; D is possibly TRBD1 (6 bases). V was clipped by 4 bases and J by 6 bases, with 15 bases between them. Germline V gene data show CDR1 as MNHEY and CDR2 as SVGAGI. This CDR3 spans 14 amino acids. This chain's CDR3 is CASSSPTGRNGYTF. CDR3 sequence (DNA): TGTGCCAGCAGTTCCCCTACAGGGAGAAATGGCTACACCTTC.

The CDR3 reads CSASSGTSGGADTQYF. CDR3 bases: TGCAGTGCTAGCTCCGGGACTAGCGGGGGCGCAGATACGCAGTATTTT. The chain combines TRBV20-1 with TRBJ2-3, with 14 positions matching TRBD2. Germline V gene lookup returns CDR1 DFQATT and CDR2 SNEGSKA (reference sequence). J gave up 4 bases and V 3 bases, and 6 bases lay outside the gene matches. CDR3 length equals 16 residues.

This clonotype was detected ten times or more. This chain connects TRBV5-1 to TRBJ2-3; no clear D. CDR1 and CDR2 from the germline V gene are SGHRS and YFSETQ. This CDR3 is built from 14 residues. V was shortened by 1 base and J by 2 bases, with 8 bases between the two germline ends. The CDR3 loop is CASSLTPDTDTQYF. CDR3 bases: TGCGCCAGCAGCTTGACGCCCGACACAGATACGCAGTATTTT.

This clonotype showed up just a few times. The V gene is TRBV4-1, the J gene TRBJ1-1; D gene uncertain. The length of the CDR3 is 17 residues. Germline V CDR1 and CDR2: MGHRA, YSYEKL. Deletions cut 2 bases from V and 2 bases from J, with 18 bases between. CDR3 coding DNA: TGCGCCAGCAGCCAACCTTATAGGTTCGACGGTAACACTGAAGCTTTCTTT. Amino acids: CASSQPYRFDGNTEAFF.

The chain recombines TRBV5-1 with TRBJ2-1; 8 bases map to TRBD1. Germline lookup yields CDR1 SGHRS and CDR2 YFSETQ. V was pared by 1 base and J by 4 bases, with 16 bases of the junction left unmatched. This CDR3 is built from 19 residues. The CDR3 reads CASSLTPGTGSAVYNEQFF. CDR3 DNA: TGCGCCAGCAGCTTGACTCCCGGGACAGGAAGCGCAGTTTACAATGAGCAGTTCTTC.

This clonotype was detected only a few times. The rearrangement uses TRBV7-3 and TRBJ1-1, with TRBD1 as a possible D gene (5 bases). This CDR3 is 14 amino acids long. Germline CDR1 SGHTA, CDR2 FQGTGA. The V end lost 5 bases, the J end lost 4 bases, and 14 bases lay between the germline ends. In nucleotides, the CDR3 is TGTGCCAGCAGCCCCCAGGGCCCGGGCACTGAAGCTTTCTTT. Its protein is CASSPQGPGTEAFF.

This rearrangement joins TRBV5-8 to TRBJ2-5; no clear D gene. The CDR3 sequence is 16 residues long. Deletions cut 4 bases from V and 4 bases from J, with 20 bases between. CDR1 is SGHTS and CDR2 is YDEGEE in the germline V gene. CDR3 sequence reads: CASSPLGDRLSETQYF. CDR3 nucleotides: TGTGCCAGCAGCCCCCTCGGAGATCGACTCTCAGAGACCCAGTACTTC.

This clonotype was observed a few times. This chain joins TRBV24-1 and TRBJ2-3; 8 positions agree with TRBD1. The ends lost 4 bases at V and 8 bases at J; junction bases unmatched: 1. The germline V gene has CDR1 KGHDR and CDR2 SFDVKD. The CDR3 length is 12 residues. In DNA form, the CDR3 reads TGTGCCACCAGTGAACAGGGGGTTACGCAGTATTTT. Residues: CATSEQGVTQYF.

The CDR3 spells CASSMGTGRPEAFF. The CDR3 nucleotides read TGTGCCAGCAGCATGGGGACAGGGAGACCTGAAGCTTTCTTT. The chain combines TRBV7-3 with TRBJ1-1, with 9 bases identical to TRBD1. J lost 6 bases, V lost 5 bases, and 7 bases had no gene match. Germline assignment: CDR1 SGHTA and CDR2 FQGTGA. The CDR3 is made up of 14 amino acids.

This chain connects TRBV15 to TRBJ1-2; D might be TRBD1 (5 bases). The CDR3 is 13 amino acids. Trimming shortened V by 5 bases and J by 0 bases, and 7 bases separated the two germline ends. In germline, CDR1 is LNHNV, CDR2 YYDKDF (reference sequence). The CDR3: CATSLDTNYGYTF. CDR3 in DNA: TGTGCCACCAGCTTGGACACTAACTATGGCTACACCTTC.

This chain connects TRBV7-9 to TRBJ1-1; possible D gene TRBD1, 6 bases. Germline loops: CDR1 SEHNR, CDR2 FQNEAQ (reference sequence). V lost 5 bases and J 5 bases, leaving 15 bases between the germline ends. The CDR3 contains 14 residues. Written as DNA, the CDR3 is TGTGCCAGCAGCAGGGAGGGGGTCGAAACTGAAGCTTTCTTT. It encodes CASSREGVETEAFF. The full variable domain, with the rest looked up from reference TRBV7-9 and TRBJ1-1, is DTGVSQNPRHKITKRGQNVTFRCDPISEHNRLYWYRQTLGQGPEFLTYFQNEAQLEKSRLLSDRFSAERPKGSFSTLEIQRTEQGDSAMYLCASSREGVETEAFFGQGTRLTVV.

In this sample, this clonotype turned up a few times. The chain carries TRBV29-1 and TRBJ1-1, with D unresolved. V shed 4 bases and J shed 7 bases, with 10 bases lying between them. Germline CDR1 is SQVTM and CDR2 is ANQGSEA. The CDR3 spans 11 residues. CDR3 nucleotide sequence: TGCAGCGTTGGTCACACCTATGAAGCTTTCTTT. Protein: CSVGHTYEAFF.

This clonotype was observed a few times. V gene TRBV27 combines with J gene TRBJ2-7, with 9 nucleotides matching TRBD2. Trimming took 2 bases from V and 6 from J; bases not matched to a gene: 8. Germline loops: CDR1 MNHEY, CDR2 SMNVEV (reference sequence). This CDR3 has 15 residues. The CDR3 DNA follows: TGTGCCAGCAGTTTACGGCGGGGGGGCCAGAGCGAGCAGTACTTC. Protein: CASSLRRGGQSEQYF.

This clonotype was observed a few times. V and J are TRBV20-1 and TRBJ1-2, with a possible D match to TRBD1 (5 bases). Trimming removed 0 bases from V and 4 bases from J, with 15 bases in between. This CDR3 contains 15 residues. Germline V gene data show CDR1 as DFQATT and CDR2 as SNEGSKA (reference sequence). The CDR3 spells CSARDSGGVIYGYTF. The CDR3 region has the DNA TGCAGTGCTAGAGACAGTGGGGGTGTTATCTATGGCTACACCTTC.

The rearrangement links TRBV5-5 to TRBJ2-7, with 8 bases fitting TRBD1. The trim removed 6 bases at V and 3 bases at J, leaving 8 bases unmatched. Germline lookup yields CDR1 SGHKS and CDR2 YYEKEE (reference sequence). There are 14 residues in the CDR3. This CDR3 reads CASTLAGGSYEQYF. The CDR3 DNA is TGTGCCAGCACCCTGGCAGGGGGCAGCTACGAGCAGTACTTC.

The V and J genes are TRBV18 and TRBJ1-2, with no clear D. Germline CDR1 is KGHSH and CDR2 is LQKENI. V lost 3 bases to trimming and J lost 1 base, with 9 bases between them. The CDR3 contains 14 residues. CDR3 in amino acids: CASSPDGINYGYTF. In nucleotides, the CDR3 is TGTGCCAGCTCACCCGACGGTATTAACTATGGCTACACCTTC.

This clonotype showed up just a few times. The rearrangement links TRBV7-8 to TRBJ1-1; no reliable D call. The germline V gene has CDR1 SGHVS and CDR2 FQNEAQ. The germline V and J ends were trimmed by 5 bases and 1 base, with 14 bases remaining between them. This CDR3 region has 15 residues. CDR3 region: CASSPERVRNTEAFF. CDR3 bases: TGTGCCAGCAGCCCCGAAAGGGTCCGGAACACTGAAGCTTTCTTT.